Listed below are T cell receptor beta chains from one sample, sequenced in a study of shared T cell receptors in the human thymus. TCRdb keeps only in-frame clones here, not all; method: immunoSEQ multiplex PCR. The profile shows tens of thousands of clones, roughly 95% of them singletons. The material sequenced was thymocytes. The receptors originated from a human donor. CDR3s include the opening cysteine and the closing phenylalanine or tryptophan. A D gene is named only where the DNA matches it firmly. The size of a clone is reported for some rows only, either as once, few or many, or as a class for expanded clones.

v_call,j_call,d_call,clone_size,cdr3_aa
TRBV28,TRBJ1-3,NA,NA,CASRVWGNRVSGNTIYF
TRBV6-5,TRBJ2-3,NA,NA,CASTHSPWADTQYF
TRBV4-1,TRBJ1-1,TRBD1,NA,CASSQDGNNRGLNTEAFF
TRBV6-5,TRBJ1-1,NA,NA,CASSPRADYYTEAFF
TRBV4-1,TRBJ2-1,NA,NA,CASSQVMRSSSYNEQFF
TRBV27,TRBJ2-7,NA,NA,CASSLSTRDRTYEQYF
TRBV4-1,TRBJ2-7,NA,NA,CASSQERGMSSYEQYF
TRBV10-3,TRBJ1-2,NA,NA,CAIIGTRIFYGYTF
TRBV4-1,TRBJ1-1,NA,NA,CASSQVEQALENTEAFF
TRBV19,TRBJ2-5,NA,once,CASSGESQETQYF